This T cell receptor (beta chain) is from a study of CD8+ T cells in alopecia areata listed by TCRdb under 2018. With respect to the entire study: The treated patients took part in an open-label pilot trial in which moderate-to-severe alopecia areata was treated with oral tofacitinib at 5 to 10 mg twice daily. Patients received tofacitinib for 6 to 18 months and were then followed off drug for 6 months to check for delayed response and recurrence. Disease severity in treated patients was measured with the SALT score, which quantifies the percentage of affected scalp surface area. In both human patients and the C3H/HeJ mouse model, the study applied high-throughput TCRbeta sequencing to look at T cell clonal expansion in alopecia areata. Scalp tissue and sorted CD4+ and CD8+ peripheral blood T cells from patchy and totalis/universalis alopecia areata patients and from healthy controls were covered by human TCRbeta sequencing. Tofacitinib-treated patients had biopsies at baseline and at 4 and 24 weeks of treatment, with a later scalp biopsy in several patients. Clonality in the scalp was compared among normal scalp (n=4), patchy alopecia areata scalp (n=8), and alopecia totalis/universalis scalp (n=8). RNA was obtained with the PAXgene miRNA kit for fixed scalp, the miRNeasy kit for PBMCs, and the RNeasy kit for mouse skin. immunoSEQ multiplex PCR using 35 Vbeta forward primers and 13 Jbeta reverse primers was used to amplify TCRbeta CDR3 regions.

With regard to this clone: The clone's antigen remains unknown. No clone much larger than this one lies a single base away; base qualities are absent.

Broad study findings and their caveats: TCR sequences shared between patients were less clear than in mice, possibly partly because of HLA diversity in the patient population. Because the treated cohort was small and included a single nonresponder, larger studies are needed to assess links between baseline CD8+ expansion and response. Tofacitinib significantly decreased scalp clonality and the number of expanded CD8+ clones among the top 100 scalp clones. Unlike mouse skin, which is dominated by gammadelta T cells, normal human skin has resident alphabeta T cells that are also sequenced, and this complicates analysis of the scalp TCR repertoire. During tofacitinib treatment, many expanded lesional clones remained in scalp and blood, and this persistence may partly explain relapse after treatment is stopped. Compared with normal scalp, lesional scalp, particularly in alopecia totalis/universalis, had higher clonality and more expanded CD8+ clones, which suggests antigenic drive.

Library creation used the immunoSEQ multiplex PCR assay. RNA was extracted from all samples and reverse transcribed into cDNA as template for TCR sequencing. First-strand cDNA was synthesized with SuperScript III using a 2:1 mix of oligo-dT and random hexamers. A synthetic immune receptor repertoire was used to gauge amplification bias, and whatever bias remained was removed computationally. The published analysis was carried out like this. Raw reads were preprocessed for error removal, and CDR3 was defined according to IMGT conventions as running from the conserved cysteine to phenylalanine. Clonality was computed as 1 minus the Shannon entropy, with the entropy normalized by log2 of the number of productive unique TCRs. CD4 or CD8 identity of scalp clones was inferred by cross-referencing scalp TCRbeta sequences with sorted blood CD4 and CD8 repertoires. The table comes from immuneACCESS by way of TCRdb, which keeps in-frame sequences with V and J called. Part of the clones is missing from these tables; in studies checked, under half for an unresolved V gene and the rest for unknown reasons. D and trimming come from the DNA, and the V and J calls and clone size come from that table. The sample profile shows tens of thousands of clones; 40% to 55% of them were found once. The top ten constitute around 21% of the sample.

Trimming costs V 1 base and J 10 bases, and their ends lie 14 bases apart. The germline V gene (reference sequence) specifies SEHNR as CDR1 and FQNEAQ as CDR2. Counted from cysteine to phenylalanine, this CDR3 has 14 amino acids. Only the CDR3 DNA stays, 42 bases, in frame from base 1. The treatment or condition label on this specimen signifies: oral pan-JAK inhibitor, 5-10 mg twice daily. Lesional scalp punch biopsies and peripheral blood were obtained from alopecia areata patients. PBMCs were isolated by density centrifugation and stained for CD3, CD4 and CD8, after which CD4+ and CD8+ T cells were sorted on a FACSAria.

Material: CD8+ T cells sorted from blood, obtained at approximately week 37, from a patient treated with tofacitinib. The clonotype was recovered from a human donor with alopecia areata. In this chain, TRBV7-9 is recombined with TRBJ2-1; the D element might be TRBD1 or TRBD2, as each aligns at 5 bases. The CDR3 region has the sequence CASSLVSTRDEQFF. The bases read TGTGCCAGCAGCTTAGTAAGTACTAGGGACGAGCAGTTCTTC.